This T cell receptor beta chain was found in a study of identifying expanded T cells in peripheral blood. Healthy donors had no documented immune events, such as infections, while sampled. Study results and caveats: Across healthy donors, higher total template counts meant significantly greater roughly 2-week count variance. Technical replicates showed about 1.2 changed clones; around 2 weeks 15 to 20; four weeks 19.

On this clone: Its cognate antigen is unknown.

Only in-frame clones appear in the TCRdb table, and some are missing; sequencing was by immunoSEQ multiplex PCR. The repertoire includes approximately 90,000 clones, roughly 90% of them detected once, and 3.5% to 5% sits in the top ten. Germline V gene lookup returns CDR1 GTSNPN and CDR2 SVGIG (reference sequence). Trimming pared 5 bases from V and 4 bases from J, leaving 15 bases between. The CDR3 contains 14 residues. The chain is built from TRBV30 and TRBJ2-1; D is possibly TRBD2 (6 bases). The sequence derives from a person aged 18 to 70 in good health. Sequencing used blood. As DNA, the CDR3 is TGTGCCTGGTTGGTGGGGGGTTATTACAATGAGCAGTTCTTC. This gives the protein CAWLVGGYYNEQFF.